This entry concerns a single T cell receptor (beta chain). This clonotype was counted ten times or more. Its antigen is unknown. One base away there is no much larger clone; base qualities are not given. This sample stems from a study of T cells after yellow fever vaccination (dated by TCRdb to about 2019). For the wider study: Libraries from fractions with low cell numbers were prepared with the SMART-Seq v4 Ultra Low Input RNA kit. To follow T-cell clones before and after primary and booster YFV17D yellow fever vaccination, bulk TCR alpha and beta repertoires were sequenced over time. Two healthy male donors, one aged 18 to 29 and one aged 30 to 40 years, were included in the cohort. Blood was collected at multiple timepoints before and after primary and secondary immunization, and bulk PBMC replicates and cell subsets were isolated.

TCRdb shows the sequencer as Illumina NovaSeq 6000. TCR cDNA was made using 5'RACE template switching, a step that added a universal primer site and unique molecular identifiers. cDNA synthesis was primed from both the TCR alpha and TCR beta constant segments. Libraries were amplified in two PCR steps, with sample barcodes and sequencing adapters added in the second step. Sequencing of libraries was done on Illumina HiSeq 2500 (2x100 bp) or NovaSeq (2x150 bp). In the original analysis: Demultiplexing of reads and collapsing into UMI consensus sequences were performed with MIGEC, and V(D)J alignment was carried out with MiXCR. Using edgeR on replicate PBMC samples, clonotypes were called vaccine-responding if FDR was below 0.01 and the log2 fold change was above 5 up to day 15. Each bulk clonotype was labeled CD4 or CD8 based on which sequenced repertoire, CD4 or CD8, contained the clonotype at higher abundance. The public reads were reprocessed in TCRdb via fastp at Q25 and MiXCR, keeping in-frame beta chains. Each CDR3 protein gets just one entry, which takes the most common genes and DNA from the rows behind it. These V and J calls originate from TCRdb's pipeline instead of the authors' own analysis. Across this sample there are 200,000 to 300,000 distinct CDR3 sequences, with roughly 4% seen only once. About 19% of the sample is held by the ten biggest clonotypes.

The treatment or condition tag for this specimen amounts to: live attenuated yellow fever vaccine strain. At each blood-draw timepoint, two biological replicates of bulk PBMCs were collected. PBMCs were isolated from peripheral blood using a standard Ficoll-Paque protocol. RNA was extracted with TriZol from bulk PBMCs, CD4 and CD8 fractions, and dextramer-positive and dextramer-negative fractions. Summary of the overall study and its limitations: Most clones expanded after primary vaccination were re-detected after the booster (almost 97% of CD4 and around 86% of CD8), suggesting broad memory maintenance. Because only a couple of donors were included in the study, the extent to which the findings can be generalized is limited. A small share of clonotypes was detected in both CD4 and CD8 compartments, with the overlap likely arising from convergent recombination. The secondary T-cell response was weaker than the primary response but faster, peaking on day 5 instead of day 15. Computational filtering was required because FACS-sorted repertoires could contain abundant contaminating clonotypes from the bulk population.

The CDR3 sequence holds 14 residues, the cysteine and phenylalanine included. The read is trimmed to its CDR3 DNA, 42 bases read in frame from base 1. Trimming takes 6 bases off V and 13 bases off J; junction bases not matched to a gene: 14. CDR1 and CDR2, looked up from the germline V gene, are SGHVS and FQNEAQ. Sequenced material: PBMCs, taken 15 days after the yellow fever booster vaccination. This chain joins TRBV7-8 to TRBJ2-1, and TRBD2 aligns with 8 junction nucleotides. The clonotype originates from a man between 18 and 29 years old who received the YFV17D yellow fever vaccine. The CDR3 has the sequence CASSYAGGRWSQFF. The nucleotides are TGTGCCAGCAGTTACGCGGGAGGTAGATGGTCACAGTTCTTC.